Given below is one T cell receptor beta chain in context. Other DNA sequences in the same sample also yield this CDR3. TCRdb's table, derived via immunoSEQ multiplex PCR, lists solely in-frame clones and lacks some. The data show around 190,000 clones, just over 90% seen once. These data belong to a study of T cell responses to AZD1222 COVID-19 vaccine. The ends were cut back, 6 bases at V and 4 bases at J, with 9 bases in the middle. Germline CDR1 reads MDHEN; CDR2 reads SYDVKM. The CDR3 is made up of 12 amino acids. This receptor was taken from an adult who received the AZD1222 COVID-19 vaccine. The chain employs TRBV28 and TRBJ1-2; unclear D gene. The specimen was peripheral blood, collected 28 days after the second AZD1222 dose. The CDR3 spells CASSLTTYGYTF. The CDR3 DNA follows: TGTGCCAGCAGCTTGACAACCTATGGCTACACCTTC.